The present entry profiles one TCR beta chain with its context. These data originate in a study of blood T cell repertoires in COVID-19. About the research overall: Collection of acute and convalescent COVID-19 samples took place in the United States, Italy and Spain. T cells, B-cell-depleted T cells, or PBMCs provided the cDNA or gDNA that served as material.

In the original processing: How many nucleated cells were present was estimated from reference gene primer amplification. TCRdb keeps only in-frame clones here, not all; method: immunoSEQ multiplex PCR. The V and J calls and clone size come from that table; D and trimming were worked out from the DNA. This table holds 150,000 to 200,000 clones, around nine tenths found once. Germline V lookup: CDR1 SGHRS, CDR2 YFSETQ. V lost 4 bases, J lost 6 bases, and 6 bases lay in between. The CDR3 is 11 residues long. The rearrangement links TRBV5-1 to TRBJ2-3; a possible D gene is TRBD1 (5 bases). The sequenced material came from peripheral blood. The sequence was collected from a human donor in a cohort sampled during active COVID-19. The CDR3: CASSQGDTQYF. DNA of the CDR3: TGCGCCAGCAGCCAGGGCGATACGCAGTATTTT.